This record concerns one TCR beta chain sequence. This CDR3 has 15 residues. The V end was cut by 1 base, the J end by 2 bases, with 12 bases between. The V gene's germline CDR1 is SGHNT and CDR2 YYREEE (reference sequence). These data come from a study of radiation and T cells in renal cell carcinoma. The method was immunoSEQ multiplex PCR; TCRdb's version includes in-frame clones alone and lacks a portion of them. Among 150,000 or so clones listed, around 90% were seen once. As for time point: baseline pretreatment blood. Documented treatment: 15 Gy SBRT to primary tumor, nephrectomy 4 weeks later. The chain combines TRBV5-4 with TRBJ2-5, with a possible D match to TRBD2 (5 bases). The sequencing used blood, collected from a patient whose treatment included radiotherapy and nephrectomy. The source of this sequence is a woman between 70 and 85 years old with renal cell carcinoma. The CDR3 sequence is CASSLRSRAQETQYF. The DNA for the CDR3 is TGTGCCAGCAGCTTGCGGTCGCGGGCGCAAGAGACCCAGTACTTC.